The present T cell receptor beta chain was sequenced within a study of T cells in Graves' hyperthyroidism and ophthalmopathy. In the study overall: Before treatment of any kind, peripheral blood was taken at initial diagnosis.

A lack of ophthalmopathy progression within 18 months defined stable Graves' hyperthyroidism. In patients aged 18 to 65, hyperthyroidism was newly diagnosed, with duration under 2 months. Exclusion criteria comprised uncontrolled infection, other autoimmune disease, pregnancy or lactation. CDR3 size: 14 residues. Looked up from germline, CDR1 is MGHRA and CDR2 is YSYEKL. V lost 0 bases, J lost 13 bases, and 11 bases stayed unmatched. Researchers took RNA transcripts and amplified the TCR beta CDR3 regions from them. HTBI primers were employed in a first-round RT-PCR of the TCR CDR3. TCRdb processed the multiplex PCR reads anew with MiXCR; each CDR3 protein has one entry. The table has under 550,000 distinct CDR3 sequences, roughly 13% seen once.

The sample consisted of blood. This chain uses TRBV4-1 with TRBJ1-1; 7 bases match TRBD1. The clonotype originates from a woman aged 18-29 years with Graves' hyperthyroidism. Written as DNA, the CDR3 is TGCGCCAGCAGCCAAGATTCGATCGACAGGGTGGATTTCTTT. Encoded protein: CASSQDSIDRVDFF.